Below, one TCR beta chain is given with its context. Trimming stripped 2 bases from V and 5 bases from J, with 25 bases between. The CDR3 totals 19 residues. The germline gives CDR1 LNHDA, CDR2 SQIVND (reference sequence). The data derive from a study of blood T cell repertoires in COVID-19. Study at large: Sources were T cells, B-cell-depleted T cells, or PBMCs; the material itself was cDNA or gDNA.

TCRdb's table, derived via immunoSEQ multiplex PCR, lists solely in-frame clones and lacks some. The repertoire has 100,000 to 150,000 clones, approximately 85% of them found once; the top ten carry 5% to 8%. This TCR was sampled from a man older than 75 with active or convalescent COVID-19. The V gene is TRBV19, the J gene TRBJ2-1, with D perhaps TRBD2 (7 bases). Material: peripheral blood. CDR3 coding DNA: TGTGCCAGTAGTATATCTTGGGGGGGGGACACCCATCGCAACAATGAGCAGTTCTTC. Protein product: CASSISWGGDTHRNNEQFF.